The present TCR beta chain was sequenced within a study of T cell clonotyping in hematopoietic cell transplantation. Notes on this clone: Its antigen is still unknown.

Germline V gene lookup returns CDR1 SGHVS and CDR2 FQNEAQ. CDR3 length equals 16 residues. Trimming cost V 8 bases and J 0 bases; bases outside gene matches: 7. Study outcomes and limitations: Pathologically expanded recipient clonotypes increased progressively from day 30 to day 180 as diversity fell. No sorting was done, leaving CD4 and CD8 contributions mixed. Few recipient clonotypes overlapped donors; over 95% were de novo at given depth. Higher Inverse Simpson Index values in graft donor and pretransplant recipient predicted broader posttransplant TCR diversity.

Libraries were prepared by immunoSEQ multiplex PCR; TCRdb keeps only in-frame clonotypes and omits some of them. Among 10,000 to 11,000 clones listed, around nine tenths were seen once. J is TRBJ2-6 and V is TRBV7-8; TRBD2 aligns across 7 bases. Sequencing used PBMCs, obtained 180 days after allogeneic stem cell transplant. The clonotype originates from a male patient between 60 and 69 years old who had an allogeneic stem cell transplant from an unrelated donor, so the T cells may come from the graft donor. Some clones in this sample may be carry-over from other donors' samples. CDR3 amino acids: CASVGGTFSGANVLTF. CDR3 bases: TGTGCCAGCGTCGGGGGGACCTTCTCTGGGGCCAACGTCCTGACTTTC. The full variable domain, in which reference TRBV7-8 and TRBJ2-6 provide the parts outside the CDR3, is GAGVSQSPRYKVAKRGQDVALRCDPISGHVSLFWYQQALGQGPEFLTYFQNEAQLDKSGLPSDRFFAERPEGSVSTLKIQRTQQEDSAVYLCASVGGTFSGANVLTFGAGSRLTVL.